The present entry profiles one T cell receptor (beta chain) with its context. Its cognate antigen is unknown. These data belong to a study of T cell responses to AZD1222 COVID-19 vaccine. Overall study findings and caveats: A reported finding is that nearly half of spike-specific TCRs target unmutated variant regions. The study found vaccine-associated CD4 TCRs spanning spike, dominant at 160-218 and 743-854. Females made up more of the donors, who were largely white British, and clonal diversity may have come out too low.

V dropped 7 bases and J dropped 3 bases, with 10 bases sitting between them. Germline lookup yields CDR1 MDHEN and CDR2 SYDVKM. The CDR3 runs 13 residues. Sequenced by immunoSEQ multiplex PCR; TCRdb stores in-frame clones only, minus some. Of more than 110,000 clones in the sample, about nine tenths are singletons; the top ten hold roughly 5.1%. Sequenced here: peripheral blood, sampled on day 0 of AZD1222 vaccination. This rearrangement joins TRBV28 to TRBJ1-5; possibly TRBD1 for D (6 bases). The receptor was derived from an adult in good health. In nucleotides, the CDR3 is TGTGCCAGCATCAGGGGCGCCAATCAGCCCCAGCATTTT. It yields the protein CASIRGANQPQHF.